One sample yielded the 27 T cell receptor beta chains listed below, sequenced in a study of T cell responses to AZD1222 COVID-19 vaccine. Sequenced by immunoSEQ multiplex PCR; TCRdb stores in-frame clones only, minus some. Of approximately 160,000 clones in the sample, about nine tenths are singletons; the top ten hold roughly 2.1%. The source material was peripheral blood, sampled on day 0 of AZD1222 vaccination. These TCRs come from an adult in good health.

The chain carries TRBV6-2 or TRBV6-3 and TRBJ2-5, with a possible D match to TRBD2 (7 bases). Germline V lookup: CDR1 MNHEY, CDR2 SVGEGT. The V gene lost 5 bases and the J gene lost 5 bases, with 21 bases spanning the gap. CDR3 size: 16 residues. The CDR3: CASSPTLAEGGETQYF. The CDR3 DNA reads TGTGCCAGCAGTCCGACCCTAGCGGAGGGGGGGGAGACCCAGTACTTC.

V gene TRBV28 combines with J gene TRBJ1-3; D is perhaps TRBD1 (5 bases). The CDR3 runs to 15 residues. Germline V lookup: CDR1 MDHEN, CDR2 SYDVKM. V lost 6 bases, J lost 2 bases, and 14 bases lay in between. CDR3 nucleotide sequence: TGTGCCAGCAGCCAGCGGGTGGGGGCTGGAAACACCATATATTTT. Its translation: CASSQRVGAGNTIYF.

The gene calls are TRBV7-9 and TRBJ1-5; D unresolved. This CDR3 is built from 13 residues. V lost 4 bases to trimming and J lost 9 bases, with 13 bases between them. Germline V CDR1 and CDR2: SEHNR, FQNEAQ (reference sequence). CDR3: CASSSEVGLPQHF. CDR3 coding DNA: TGTGCCAGCAGCTCCGAGGTCGGGTTGCCCCAGCATTTT. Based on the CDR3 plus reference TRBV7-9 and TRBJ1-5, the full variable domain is DTGVSQNPRHKITKRGQNVTFRCDPISEHNRLYWYRQTLGQGPEFLTYFQNEAQLEKSRLLSDRFSAERPKGSFSTLEIQRTEQGDSAMYLCASSSEVGLPQHFGDGTRLSIL.

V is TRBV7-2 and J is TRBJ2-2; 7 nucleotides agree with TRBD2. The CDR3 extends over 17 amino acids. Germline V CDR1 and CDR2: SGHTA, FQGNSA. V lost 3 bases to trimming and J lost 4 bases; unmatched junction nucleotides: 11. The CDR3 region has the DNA TGTGCCAGCAGCTTCCCGGCCGGGACTACCTTCACCGGGGAGCTGTTTTTT. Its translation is CASSFPAGTTFTGELFF.

CDR3 residues: CASRGGPGTGELFF. CDR3 coding DNA: TGTGCCAGCCGGGGAGGGCCGGGCACCGGGGAGCTGTTTTTT. The chain links TRBV3-1 (or the pseudogene TRBV3-2) to TRBJ2-2; 7 bases map to TRBD2. The CDR3 spans 14 residues. J was trimmed by 4 bases and V by 8 bases; bases with no gene match: 7. The germline V gene encodes CDR1 LGHDT and CDR2 YNNKEL (reference sequence).

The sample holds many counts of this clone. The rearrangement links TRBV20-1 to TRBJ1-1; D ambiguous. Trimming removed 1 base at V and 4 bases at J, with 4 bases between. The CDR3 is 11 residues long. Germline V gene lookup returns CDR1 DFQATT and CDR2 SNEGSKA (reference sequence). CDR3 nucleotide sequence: TGCAGTGCTAGAGCGGCCACTGAAGCTTTCTTT. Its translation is CSARAATEAFF.

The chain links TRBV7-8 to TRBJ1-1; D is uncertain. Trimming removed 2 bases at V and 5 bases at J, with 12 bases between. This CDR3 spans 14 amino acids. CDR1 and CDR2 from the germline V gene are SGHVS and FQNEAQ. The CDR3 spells CASSLIRGTTEAFF. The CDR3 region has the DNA TGTGCCAGCAGCTTAATACGGGGAACAACTGAAGCTTTCTTT.

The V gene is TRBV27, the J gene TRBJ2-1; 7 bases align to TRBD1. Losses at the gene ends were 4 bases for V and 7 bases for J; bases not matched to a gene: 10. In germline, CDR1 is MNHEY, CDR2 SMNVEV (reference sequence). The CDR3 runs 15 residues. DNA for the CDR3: TGTGCCAGCAGTTCCCGACAGGGCCCCTTTAATGAGCAGTTCTTC. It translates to CASSSRQGPFNEQFF.

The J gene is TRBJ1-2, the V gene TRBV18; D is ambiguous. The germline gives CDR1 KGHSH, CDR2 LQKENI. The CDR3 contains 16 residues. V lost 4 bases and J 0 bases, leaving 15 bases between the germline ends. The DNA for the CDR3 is TGTGCCAGCTCACTTTGGCCAACTCAGTCTAACTATGGCTACACCTTC. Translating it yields CASSLWPTQSNYGYTF. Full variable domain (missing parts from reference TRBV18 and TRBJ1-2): NAGVMQNPRHLVRRRGQEARLRCSPMKGHSHVYWYRQLPEEGLKFMVYLQKENIIDESGMPKERFSAEFPKEGPSILRIQQVVRGDSAAYFCASSLWPTQSNYGYTFGSGTRLTVV.

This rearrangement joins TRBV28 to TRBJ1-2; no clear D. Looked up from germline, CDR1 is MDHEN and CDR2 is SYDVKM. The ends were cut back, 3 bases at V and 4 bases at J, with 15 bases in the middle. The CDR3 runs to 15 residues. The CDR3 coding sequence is TGTGCCAGCAGTTTCCGACCAATCGGAGTCTATGGCTACACCTTC. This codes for CASSFRPIGVYGYTF.

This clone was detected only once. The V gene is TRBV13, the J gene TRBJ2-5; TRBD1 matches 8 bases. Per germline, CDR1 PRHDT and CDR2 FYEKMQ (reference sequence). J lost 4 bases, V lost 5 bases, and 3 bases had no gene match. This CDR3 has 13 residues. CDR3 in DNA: TGTGCCAGCAGCCAGGGGGCCTTAGAGACCCAGTACTTC. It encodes CASSQGALETQYF.

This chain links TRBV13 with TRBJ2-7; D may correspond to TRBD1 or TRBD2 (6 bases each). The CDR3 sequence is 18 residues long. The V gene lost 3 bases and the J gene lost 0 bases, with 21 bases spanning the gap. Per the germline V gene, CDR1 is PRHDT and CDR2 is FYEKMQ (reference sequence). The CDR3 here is CASSFLRGRGASSYEQYF. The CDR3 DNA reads TGTGCCAGCAGCTTCCTCCGGGGGCGAGGTGCCTCCTCCTACGAGCAGTACTTC.

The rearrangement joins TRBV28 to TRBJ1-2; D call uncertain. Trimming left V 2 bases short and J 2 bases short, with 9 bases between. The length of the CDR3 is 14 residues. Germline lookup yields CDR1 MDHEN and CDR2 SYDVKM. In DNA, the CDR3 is TGTGCCAGCAGTTTAGCCATTGTCAACTATGGCTACACCTTC. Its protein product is CASSLAIVNYGYTF.

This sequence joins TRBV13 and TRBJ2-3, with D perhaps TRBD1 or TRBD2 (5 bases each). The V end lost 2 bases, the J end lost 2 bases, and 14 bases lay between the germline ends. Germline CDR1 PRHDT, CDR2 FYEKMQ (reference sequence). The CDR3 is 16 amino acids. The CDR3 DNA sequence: TGTGCCAGCAGCTTAAGGGCAGGGACCTACACAGATACGCAGTATTTT. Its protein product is CASSLRAGTYTDTQYF.

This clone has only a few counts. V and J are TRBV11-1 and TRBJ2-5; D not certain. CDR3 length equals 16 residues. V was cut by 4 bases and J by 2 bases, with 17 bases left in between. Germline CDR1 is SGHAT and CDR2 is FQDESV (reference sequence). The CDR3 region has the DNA TGTGCCAGCAGCTACGGCGCTGGGCTATATCAAGAGACCCAGTACTTC. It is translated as CASSYGAGLYQETQYF.

The CDR3 is CATSRVAGQQYTGELFF. In DNA form, the CDR3 reads TGTGCCACCAGCAGAGTTGCGGGACAGCAATACACCGGGGAGCTGTTTTTT. The rearrangement links TRBV15 to TRBJ2-2; tentative D call: TRBD1 (7 bases). V was pared by 1 base and J by 3 bases, with 15 bases between. From germline, CDR1 is LNHNV and CDR2 YYDKDF (reference sequence). The CDR3 is made up of 17 amino acids.

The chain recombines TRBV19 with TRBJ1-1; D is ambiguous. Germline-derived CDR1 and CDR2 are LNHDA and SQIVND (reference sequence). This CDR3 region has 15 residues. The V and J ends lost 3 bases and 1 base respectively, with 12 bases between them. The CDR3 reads CASSIGRSRNTEAFF. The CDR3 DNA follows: TGTGCCAGTAGTATTGGAAGAAGTCGGAACACTGAAGCTTTCTTT.

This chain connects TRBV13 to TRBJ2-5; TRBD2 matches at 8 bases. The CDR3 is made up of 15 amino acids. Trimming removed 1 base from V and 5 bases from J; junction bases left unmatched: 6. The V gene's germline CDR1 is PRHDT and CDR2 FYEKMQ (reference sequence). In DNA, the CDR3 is TGTGCCAGCAGCTTAGTAACTAGCGGAGGGGAGACCCAGTACTTC. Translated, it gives CASSLVTSGGETQYF.

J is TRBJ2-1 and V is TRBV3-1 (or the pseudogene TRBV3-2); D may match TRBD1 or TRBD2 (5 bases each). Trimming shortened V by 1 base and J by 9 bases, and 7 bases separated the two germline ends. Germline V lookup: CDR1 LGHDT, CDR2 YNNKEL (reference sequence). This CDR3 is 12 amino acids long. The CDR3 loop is CASSQVGGEQFF. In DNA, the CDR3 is TGTGCCAGCAGCCAAGTTGGGGGTGAGCAGTTCTTC.

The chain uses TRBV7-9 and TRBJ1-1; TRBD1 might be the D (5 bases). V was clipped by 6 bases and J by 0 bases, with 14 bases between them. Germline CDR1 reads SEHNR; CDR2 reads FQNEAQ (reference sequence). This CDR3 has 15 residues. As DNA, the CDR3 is TGTGCCAGCAGAGAAATTCCGACAGTGAACACTGAAGCTTTCTTT. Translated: CASREIPTVNTEAFF.

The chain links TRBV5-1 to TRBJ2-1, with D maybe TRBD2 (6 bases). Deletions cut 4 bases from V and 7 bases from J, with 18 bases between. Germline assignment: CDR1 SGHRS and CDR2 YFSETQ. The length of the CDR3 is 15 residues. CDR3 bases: TGCGCCAGCAGCGTGGGACTCCAAAGCCGGAATGAGCAGTTCTTC. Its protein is CASSVGLQSRNEQFF.

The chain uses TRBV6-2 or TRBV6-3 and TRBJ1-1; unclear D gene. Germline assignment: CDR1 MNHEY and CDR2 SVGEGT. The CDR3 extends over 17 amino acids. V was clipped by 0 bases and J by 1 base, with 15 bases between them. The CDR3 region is CASSYSTGRPENTEAFF. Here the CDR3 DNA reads TGTGCCAGCAGTTACTCGACGGGCCGCCCAGAGAACACTGAAGCTTTCTTT.

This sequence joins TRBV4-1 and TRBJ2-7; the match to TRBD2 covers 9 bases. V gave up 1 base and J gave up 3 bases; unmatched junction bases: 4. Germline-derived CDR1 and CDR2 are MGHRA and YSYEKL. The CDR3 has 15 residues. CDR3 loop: CASSQGLAVNYEQYF. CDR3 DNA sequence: TGCGCCAGCAGCCAAGGACTAGCGGTAAACTACGAGCAGTACTTC.

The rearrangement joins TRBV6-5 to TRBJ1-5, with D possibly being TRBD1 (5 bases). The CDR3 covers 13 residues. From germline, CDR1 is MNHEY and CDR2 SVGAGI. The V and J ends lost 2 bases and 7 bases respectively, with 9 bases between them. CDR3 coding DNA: TGTGCCAGCAGTTACGGGGGTAAGCAGCCCCAGCATTTT. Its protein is CASSYGGKQPQHF.

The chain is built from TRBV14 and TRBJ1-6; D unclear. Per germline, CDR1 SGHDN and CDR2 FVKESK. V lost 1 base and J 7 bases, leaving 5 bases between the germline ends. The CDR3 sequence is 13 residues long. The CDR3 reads CASSQAWNSPLHF. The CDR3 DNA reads TGTGCCAGCAGCCAAGCTTGGAATTCACCCCTCCACTTT.

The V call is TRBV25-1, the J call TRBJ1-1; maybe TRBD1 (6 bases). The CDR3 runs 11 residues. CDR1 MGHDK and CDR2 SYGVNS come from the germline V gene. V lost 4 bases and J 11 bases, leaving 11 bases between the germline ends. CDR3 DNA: TGTGCCAGCAGTGCGGACAGAAGGGCTTTCTTT. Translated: CASSADRRAFF.

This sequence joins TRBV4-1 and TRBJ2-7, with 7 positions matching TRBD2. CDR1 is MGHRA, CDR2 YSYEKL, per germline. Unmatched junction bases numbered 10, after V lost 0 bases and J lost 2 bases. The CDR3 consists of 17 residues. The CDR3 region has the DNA TGCGCCAGCAGCCAAGAGGTGGGAGGGCTTGTCCCCTACGAGCAGTACTTC. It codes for CASSQEVGGLVPYEQYF.